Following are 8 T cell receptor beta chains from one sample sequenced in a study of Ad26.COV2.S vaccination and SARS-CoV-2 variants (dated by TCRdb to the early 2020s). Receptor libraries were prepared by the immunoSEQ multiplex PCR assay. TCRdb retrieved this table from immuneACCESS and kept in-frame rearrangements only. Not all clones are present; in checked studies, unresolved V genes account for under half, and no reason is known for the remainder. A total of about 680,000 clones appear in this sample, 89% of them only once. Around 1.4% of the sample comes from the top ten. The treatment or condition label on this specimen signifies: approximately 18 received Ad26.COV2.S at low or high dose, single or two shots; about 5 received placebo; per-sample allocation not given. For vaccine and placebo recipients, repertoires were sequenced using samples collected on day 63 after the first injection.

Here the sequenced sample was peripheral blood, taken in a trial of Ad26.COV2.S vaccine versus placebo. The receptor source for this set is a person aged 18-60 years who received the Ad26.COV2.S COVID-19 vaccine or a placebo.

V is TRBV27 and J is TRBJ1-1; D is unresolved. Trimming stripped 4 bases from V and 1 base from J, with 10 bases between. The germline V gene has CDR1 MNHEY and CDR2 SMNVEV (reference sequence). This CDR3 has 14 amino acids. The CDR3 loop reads CASSSPSRNTEAFF. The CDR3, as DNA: TGTGCCAGCAGTTCCCCCAGCAGGAACACTGAAGCTTTCTTT.

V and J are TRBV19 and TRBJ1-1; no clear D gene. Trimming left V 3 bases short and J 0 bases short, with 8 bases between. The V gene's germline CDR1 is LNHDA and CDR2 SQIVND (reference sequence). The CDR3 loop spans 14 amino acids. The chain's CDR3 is CASSIKSMNTEAFF. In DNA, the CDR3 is TGTGCCAGTAGTATTAAGAGCATGAACACTGAAGCTTTCTTT.

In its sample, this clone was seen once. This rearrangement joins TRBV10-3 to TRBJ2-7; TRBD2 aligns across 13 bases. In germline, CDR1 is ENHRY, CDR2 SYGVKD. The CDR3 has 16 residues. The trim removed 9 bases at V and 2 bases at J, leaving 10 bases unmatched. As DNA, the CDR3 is TGTGCCATAGGACTAGCGGGAGAGGGGGGGCCCTACGAGCAGTACTTC. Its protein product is CAIGLAGEGGPYEQYF.

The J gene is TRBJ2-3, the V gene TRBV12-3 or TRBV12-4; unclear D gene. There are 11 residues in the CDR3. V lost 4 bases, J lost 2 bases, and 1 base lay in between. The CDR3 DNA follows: TGTGCCAGCAGTTCCACAGATACGCAGTATTTT. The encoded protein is CASSSTDTQYF.

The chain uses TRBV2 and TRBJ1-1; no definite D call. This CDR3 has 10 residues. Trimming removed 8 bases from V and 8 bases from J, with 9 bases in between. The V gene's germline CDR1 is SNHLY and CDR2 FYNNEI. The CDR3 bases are TGTGCCAGCCTAGAGGAGGAAGCTTTCTTT. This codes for CASLEEEAFF.

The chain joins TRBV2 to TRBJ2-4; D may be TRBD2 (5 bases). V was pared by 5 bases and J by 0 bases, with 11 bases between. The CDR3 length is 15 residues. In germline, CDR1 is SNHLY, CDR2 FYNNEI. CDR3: CASSREDLAKNIQYF. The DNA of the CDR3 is TGTGCCAGCAGTCGAGAGGACTTAGCCAAAAACATTCAGTACTTC.

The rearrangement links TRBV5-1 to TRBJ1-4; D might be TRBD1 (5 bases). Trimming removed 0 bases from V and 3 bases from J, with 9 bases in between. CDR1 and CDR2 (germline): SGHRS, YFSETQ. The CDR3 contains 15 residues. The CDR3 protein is CASSLEGMANEKLFF. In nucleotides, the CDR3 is TGCGCCAGCAGCTTGGAGGGGATGGCTAATGAAAAACTGTTTTTT.

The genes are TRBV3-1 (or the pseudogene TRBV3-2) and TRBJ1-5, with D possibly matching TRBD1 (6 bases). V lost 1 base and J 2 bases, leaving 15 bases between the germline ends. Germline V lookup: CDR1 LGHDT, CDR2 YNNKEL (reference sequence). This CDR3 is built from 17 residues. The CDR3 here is CASSQANGRQGNQPQHF. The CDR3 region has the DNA TGTGCCAGCAGCCAAGCAAATGGGAGACAGGGCAATCAGCCCCAGCATTTT.